This T cell receptor beta chain emerged from a study of T cell responses to AZD1222 COVID-19 vaccine. General study results and limits: Spike-specific TCR breadth and depth went up after people got two AZD1222 doses. With dominance at 160-218 and 743-854, vaccine-associated CD4 TCRs spanned spike.

Sequenced by immunoSEQ multiplex PCR; TCRdb stores in-frame clones only, minus some. The sample has 110,000 to 150,000 clones; 85% to 90% are singletons. This clone was observed a single time. What it binds is unknown. Here the sequenced sample was peripheral blood, taken on day 0 of AZD1222 vaccination. This TCR was recovered from an adult in good health.

The CDR3 protein is CASSPRTGEYGYTF. In nucleotides, the CDR3 is TGTGCCAGCTCACCTCGGACAGGGGAATATGGCTACACCTTC. The V and J genes are TRBV18 and TRBJ1-2; the match to TRBD1 covers 9 bases. The junction had 4 bases not matched to a gene; V was cut back by 3 bases and J by 5 bases. CDR1 and CDR2 from the germline V gene are KGHSH and LQKENI. The CDR3 is 14 residues long.